This T cell receptor (beta chain) was sequenced for a study of OX40 agonist ivuxolimab in advanced cancers. Study summary: Three patients responded partially, comprising one with hepatocellular carcinoma and two with cutaneous melanoma. General observations from the study: On average, CD8+ T cells had more expanded clones than CD4+.

This CDR3 comprises 12 residues. CDR1 SGHTA and CDR2 FQGNSA come from the germline V gene. Trimming stripped 5 bases from V and 2 bases from J, with 6 bases between. Method: immunoSEQ multiplex PCR; TCRdb's copy keeps in-frame clones and lacks some. The data show 74,000 or so clones, more than 70% seen once. Drawing of blood for sampling happened at baseline, at cycle 4 day 1, and at cycle 7 day 1. As for this clone: As yet, its antigen is unknown.

This chain connects TRBV7-2 to TRBJ1-1; the D is unclear. The TCR sequence derives from an adult with an advanced solid tumor such as melanoma, head and neck, liver or kidney cancer. This specimen was CD4+ or CD8+ T cells sorted from blood, taken in a trial of the OX40 agonist ivuxolimab. The DNA for the CDR3 is TGTGCCAGCAGCGCAGTTAACACTGAAGCTTTCTTT. Amino acid sequence: CASSAVNTEAFF.